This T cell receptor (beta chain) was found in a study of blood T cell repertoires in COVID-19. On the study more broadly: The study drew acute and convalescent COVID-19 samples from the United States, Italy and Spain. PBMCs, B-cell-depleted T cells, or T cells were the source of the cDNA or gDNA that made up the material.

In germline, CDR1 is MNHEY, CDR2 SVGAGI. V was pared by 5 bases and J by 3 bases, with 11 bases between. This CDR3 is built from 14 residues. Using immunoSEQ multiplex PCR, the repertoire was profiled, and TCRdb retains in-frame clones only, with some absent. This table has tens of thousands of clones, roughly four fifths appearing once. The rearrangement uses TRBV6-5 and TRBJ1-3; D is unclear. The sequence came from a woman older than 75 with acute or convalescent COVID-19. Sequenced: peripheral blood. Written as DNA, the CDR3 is TGTGCCAGCAGTAAGCTCATTCTTGGAAACACCATATATTTT. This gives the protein CASSKLILGNTIYF.